This is a list of T cell receptor gamma chains from one sample in a study of human gamma delta and Vdelta1 T cells. Antigens for these TCRs are unknown. TCRdb redid clone calling on the PCR reads using CATT. Among 7,000 to 10,000 gamma-chain clones, around 45% were seen once, and the ten largest hold roughly 2.4%. The specimen was Vdelta1 gamma-delta T cells from blood grown in culture (DOT cells). These receptor sequences come from a human donor in good health. Each CDR3 is given with its conserved first and last residue. Fields, in order: V gene, J gene, clone size, CDR3 protein, CDR3 DNA. The size field is filled for only some rows; it gives once, few, many or a size class.

v_call: TRGV8; j_call: TRGJP2; clone_size: -; cdr3_aa: CATWGPRGRDWIKTF; cdr3_nt: TGTGCCACCTGGGGCCCCAGAGGGCGTGATTGGATCAAGACGTTT
v_call: TRGV3; j_call: TRGJ1/TRGJ2; clone_size: -; cdr3_aa: CATWDGGKKLF; cdr3_nt: TGTGCCACCTGGGACGGGGGTAAGAAACTCTTT
v_call: TRGV3; j_call: TRGJ1/TRGJ2; clone_size: few; cdr3_aa: CATWDRVDYKKLF; cdr3_nt: TGTGCCACCTGGGACAGGGTGGATTATAAGAAACTCTTT
v_call: TRGV2; j_call: TRGJ1/TRGJ2; clone_size: -; cdr3_aa: CATWDGLGYKKLF; cdr3_nt: TGTGCCACCTGGGACGGGCTGGGTTATAAGAAACTCTTT
v_call: TRGV4; j_call: TRGJ1/TRGJ2; clone_size: -; cdr3_aa: CATWDHYYKKLF; cdr3_nt: TGTGCCACCTGGGATCATTATTATAAGAAACTCTTT
v_call: TRGV2; j_call: TRGJ1/TRGJ2; clone_size: -; cdr3_aa: CATWAHPGGKKLF; cdr3_nt: TGTGCCACCTGGGCCCACCCCGGAGGTAAGAAACTCTTT
v_call: TRGV5; j_call: TRGJP2; clone_size: few; cdr3_aa: CATWDRHPGDRIKTF; cdr3_nt: TGTGCCACCTGGGACAGGCATCCAGGTGATCGGATCAAGACGTTT
v_call: TRGV10; j_call: TRGJ1/TRGJ2; clone_size: -; cdr3_aa: CAAWDIYYKKLF; cdr3_nt: TGTGCTGCGTGGGATATTTATTATAAGAAACTCTTT
v_call: TRGV2; j_call: TRGJP2; clone_size: -; cdr3_aa: CATWDGSGWIKTF; cdr3_nt: TGTGCCACCTGGGACGGGTCTGGATGGATCAAGACGTTT
v_call: TRGV3; j_call: TRGJ1/TRGJ2; clone_size: -; cdr3_aa: CATWDRPYYKKLF; cdr3_nt: TGTGCCACCTGGGACCGGCCTTATTATAAGAAACTCTTT
v_call: TRGV2; j_call: TRGJP2; clone_size: few; cdr3_aa: CATWDGPGSDWIKTF; cdr3_nt: TGTGCCACCTGGGACGGGCCGGGTAGTGATTGGATCAAGACGTTT
v_call: TRGV4; j_call: TRGJ1/TRGJ2; clone_size: -; cdr3_aa: CATWDGNYKKLF; cdr3_nt: TGTGCCACCTGGGATGGGAACTATAAGAAACTCTTT
v_call: TRGV9; j_call: TRGJP; clone_size: -; cdr3_aa: CALWEVFELGKKIKVF; cdr3_nt: TGTGCCTTGTGGGAGGTGTTCGAGTTGGGCAAAAAAATCAAGGTATTT
v_call: TRGV9; j_call: TRGJP; clone_size: -; cdr3_aa: CAVWEPLKELGKKIKVF; cdr3_nt: TGTGCCGTGTGGGAGCCCCTGAAAGAGTTGGGCAAAAAAATCAAGGTATTT
v_call: TRGV9; j_call: TRGJ1/TRGJ2; clone_size: -; cdr3_aa: CALWEVTGLRTAYYKKLF; cdr3_nt: TGTGCCTTGTGGGAGGTGACTGGACTACGAACCGCTTATTATAAGAAACTCTTT
v_call: TRGV8; j_call: TRGJ1/TRGJ2; clone_size: -; cdr3_aa: CASWDRLSKLF; cdr3_nt: TGTGCCTCCTGGGATAGGCTGTCGAAACTCTTT
v_call: TRGV4; j_call: TRGJ1/TRGJ2; clone_size: -; cdr3_aa: CATWDDDTPYYKKLF; cdr3_nt: TGTGCCACCTGGGATGACGACACCCCTTATTATAAGAAACTCTTT
v_call: TRGV4; j_call: TRGJP2; clone_size: -; cdr3_aa: CATWVVGSDWIKTF; cdr3_nt: TGTGCCACCTGGGTTGTTGGTAGTGATTGGATCAAGACGTTT
v_call: TRGV3; j_call: TRGJ1/TRGJ2; clone_size: -; cdr3_aa: CATWDRSPYYYKKLF; cdr3_nt: TGTGCCACCTGGGACAGAAGTCCCTATTATTATAAGAAACTCTTT
v_call: TRGV2; j_call: TRGJ1/TRGJ2; clone_size: -; cdr3_aa: CATWTPYYKKLF; cdr3_nt: TGTGCCACCTGGACTCCGTATTATAAGAAACTCTTT
v_call: TRGV2; j_call: TRGJ1/TRGJ2; clone_size: -; cdr3_aa: CATWDGIYYKKLF; cdr3_nt: TGTGCCACCTGGGACGGGATATATTATAAGAAACTCTTT
v_call: TRGV2; j_call: TRGJ1/TRGJ2; clone_size: -; cdr3_aa: CATWDGPVYHKKLF; cdr3_nt: TGTGCCACCTGGGACGGCCCCGTTTATCATAAGAAACTCTTT